This is a list of T cell receptor beta chains from one sample in a study of human T cells and chemical hapten exposure. TCRdb recomputed calls from the RACE reads with MiXCR, one row per CDR3 protein. The profile covers 90,000 to 120,000 distinct CDR3 sequences, with approximately 9.9% appearing a single time and around 3.5% taken by the ten largest. The material was whole blood, obtained in connection with sensitization to the hapten diphenylcyclopropenone (DPC). These receptors came from a woman in her thirties or forties with alopecia areata. Some clones in this sample may be carry-over from other donors' samples. CDR3s include the opening cysteine and the closing phenylalanine or tryptophan. D genes are given only for firm matches. Clone size, where shown, is once, few, many, or a class for clones that have expanded.

d_call	v_call	j_call	clone_size	cdr3_aa	cdr3_nt
TRBD2	TRBV7-9	TRBJ2-1	many	CASSLRGGSYNEQFF	TGTGCCAGCAGCTTACGCGGGGGATCCTACAATGAGCAGTTCTTC
NA	TRBV4-3	TRBJ1-5	NA	CASSQAHGPNQPQHF	TGCGCCAGCAGCCAAGCACACGGCCCCAATCAGCCCCAGCATTTT
NA	TRBV9	TRBJ2-2	many	CASSLLLPGTSNTGELFF	TGTGCCAGCAGCCTTCTTTTACCGGGGACGTCGAACACCGGGGAGCTGTTTTTT
NA	TRBV30	TRBJ2-3	many	CAWGTRGGSDTQYF	TGTGCCTGGGGGACCCGGGGTGGATCAGATACGCAGTATTTT
NA	TRBV6-2/TRBV6-3	TRBJ1-5	NA	CASSYSAWQAQPQHF	TGTGCCAGCAGTTACTCGGCGTGGCAAGCCCAGCCCCAGCATTTT
NA	TRBV12-3/TRBV12-4	TRBJ1-1	many	CASIYRDGNTEAFF	TGTGCCAGCATTTACAGGGACGGGAACACTGAAGCTTTCTTT
NA	TRBV3-1	TRBJ1-1	NA	CASSQVLNTEAFF	TGTGCCAGCAGCCAAGTTTTGAACACTGAAGCTTTCTTT
NA	TRBV9	TRBJ2-7	few	CASSPSGLSYEQYF	TGTGCCAGCAGCCCATCGGGCCTCTCCTACGAGCAGTACTTC
TRBD2	TRBV6-5	TRBJ2-7	NA	CASSYQTSSSEQYF	TGTGCCAGCAGTTACCAGACTAGCTCCTCCGAGCAGTACTTC
NA	TRBV20-1	TRBJ1-4	few	CSAIRATNEKLFF	TGCAGTGCCATTAGGGCAACTAATGAAAAACTGTTTTTT
NA	TRBV21-1	TRBJ2-1	once	CASSKSSPGREQFF	TGTGCCAGCAGCAAATCGTCCCCCGGGCGTGAGCAGTTCTTC
TRBD2	TRBV19	TRBJ2-1	few	CASSRSSGYNEQFF	TGTGCCAGTAGTAGATCTAGCGGATACAATGAGCAGTTCTTC
NA	TRBV6-6	TRBJ1-2	few	CASSYSARGSYGYTF	TGTGCCAGCAGTTACTCGGCCAGGGGAAGCTATGGCTACACCTTC
TRBD1	TRBV20-1	TRBJ1-1	few	CSAQSTGGGMGETFF	TGCAGTGCCCAATCTACAGGGGGCGGAATGGGTGAAACTTTCTTT
NA	TRBV7-2	TRBJ2-1	NA	CASSLTRVDEQFF	TGTGCCAGCAGCTTGACCAGGGTGGATGAGCAGTTCTTC
TRBD2	TRBV7-2	TRBJ2-4	few	CASSFPRAGVLKNIQYF	TGTGCCAGCAGCTTCCCAAGAGCGGGGGTGCTAAAAAACATTCAGTACTTC
NA	TRBV7-2	TRBJ1-6	few	CASSYGQIYNSPLHF	TGTGCCAGCAGTTATGGACAGATTTATAATTCACCCCTCCACTTT
NA	TRBV7-2	TRBJ2-2	many	CASSLRGSNTGELFF	TGTGCCAGCAGCTTAAGGGGGTCGAACACCGGGGAGCTGTTTTTT
TRBD1	TRBV9	TRBJ1-2	NA	CASSVAAGGGRTISNYGYTF	TGTGCCAGCAGCGTAGCGGCAGGGGGCGGAAGAACTATTTCTAACTATGGCTACACCTTC
NA	TRBV12-3/TRBV12-4	TRBJ1-1	many	CASRGQNTEAFF	TGTGCCAGCAGGGGGCAGAACACTGAAGCTTTCTTT
TRBD1	TRBV18	TRBJ2-7	many	CASSRPGQGFYEQYF	TGTGCCAGCTCACGACCGGGACAGGGGTTTTACGAGCAGTACTTC
TRBD1	TRBV9	TRBJ2-7	many	CASSVGDRDHEQYF	TGTGCCAGCAGCGTAGGAGACAGGGATCACGAGCAGTACTTC
TRBD1	TRBV11-2	TRBJ1-1	many	CASSSGQGVSTEAFF	TGTGCCAGCAGCTCTGGACAGGGTGTAAGCACTGAAGCTTTCTTT
NA	TRBV6-2/TRBV6-3	TRBJ1-5	few	CASSYRGSQPQHF	TGTGCCAGCAGTTACAGGGGTAGTCAGCCCCAGCATTTT
NA	TRBV9	TRBJ2-1	NA	CASSGLGAGGGYNEQFF	TGTGCCAGCAGCGGACTAGGGGCAGGGGGAGGCTACAATGAGCAGTTCTTC
TRBD1	TRBV28	TRBJ1-4	few	CASSTPRGTGNEKLFF	TGTGCCAGCAGTACCCCGCGGGGGACAGGGAATGAAAAACTGTTTTTT
NA	TRBV9	TRBJ2-6	few	CASSARDGYSGANVLTF	TGTGCCAGCAGCGCCCGGGACGGCTACTCTGGGGCCAACGTCCTGACTTTC
NA	TRBV6-6	TRBJ2-5	NA	CASSLLAVQETLYF	TGTGCCAGCAGTCTGCTAGCTGTCCAGGAGACCCTGTACTTC
TRBD1	TRBV6-5	TRBJ1-2	many	CASSRQGRFYGYTF	TGTGCCAGCAGCCGACAGGGGAGGTTCTATGGCTACACCTTC
NA	TRBV7-9	TRBJ1-3	few	CASSPDRRENTIYF	TGTGCCAGCAGCCCCGACAGGAGGGAAAACACCATATATTTT
TRBD1	TRBV20-1	TRBJ2-3	few	CSALRQGGADTQYF	TGCAGTGCTCTTCGACAGGGGGGGGCGGATACGCAGTATTTT
NA	TRBV29-1	TRBJ1-1	NA	CTGGTEAFF	TGCACGGGGGGGACTGAAGCTTTCTTT
NA	TRBV7-2	TRBJ2-5	few	CASSPVGRAETQYF	TGTGCCAGCAGCCCCGTAGGCAGGGCAGAGACCCAGTACTTC
NA	TRBV30	TRBJ2-2	few	CACNPQRGANTGELFF	TGTGCCTGTAACCCTCAGAGGGGAGCGAACACCGGGGAGCTGTTTTTT
TRBD2	TRBV29-1	TRBJ2-3	many	CSVDREGLIAQYF	TGCAGCGTTGATCGGGAGGGCCTTATAGCGCAGTATTTT
NA	TRBV11-2	TRBJ1-5	NA	CASSPSYNQPQHF	TGTGCCAGCAGCCCCTCGTACAATCAGCCCCAGCATTTT
NA	TRBV6-2/TRBV6-3	TRBJ2-7	many	CASSYGQATYEQYF	TGTGCCAGCAGTTACGGCCAGGCCACCTACGAGCAGTACTTC
NA	TRBV13	TRBJ1-3	many	CASSLSSTSSGNTIYF	TGTGCCAGCAGCTTATCGAGCACCAGCTCTGGAAACACCATATATTTT
NA	TRBV12-3/TRBV12-4	TRBJ2-6	NA	CASSLASGANVLTF	TGTGCCAGCAGTCTAGCGTCTGGGGCCAACGTCCTGACTTTC
NA	TRBV9	TRBJ2-1	NA	CASSVAAYNEQFF	TGTGCCAGCAGCGTAGCGGCCTACAATGAGCAGTTCTTC
NA	TRBV27	TRBJ2-1	many	CASTTNKRLDEQFF	TGTGCCAGCACCACCAATAAGCGGCTCGATGAGCAGTTCTTC
NA	TRBV7-7	TRBJ2-3	few	CASSLGPGSTDTQYF	TGTGCTAGCAGCTTAGGGCCAGGGAGCACAGATACGCAGTATTTT